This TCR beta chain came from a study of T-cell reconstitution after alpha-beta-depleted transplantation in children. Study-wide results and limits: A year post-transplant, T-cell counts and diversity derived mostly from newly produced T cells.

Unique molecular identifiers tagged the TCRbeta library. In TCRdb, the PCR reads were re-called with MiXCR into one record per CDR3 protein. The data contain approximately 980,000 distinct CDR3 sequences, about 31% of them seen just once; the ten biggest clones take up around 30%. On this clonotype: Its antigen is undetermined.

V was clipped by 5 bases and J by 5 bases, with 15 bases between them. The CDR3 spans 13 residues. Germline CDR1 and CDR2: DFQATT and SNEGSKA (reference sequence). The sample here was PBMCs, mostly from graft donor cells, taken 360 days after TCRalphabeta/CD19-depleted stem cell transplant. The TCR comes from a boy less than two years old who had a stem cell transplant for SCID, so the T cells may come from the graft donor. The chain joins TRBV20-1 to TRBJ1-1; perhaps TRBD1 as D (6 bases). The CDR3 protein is CSARYRVGTEAFF. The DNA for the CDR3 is TGCAGTGCTCGCTACAGGGTCGGGACTGAAGCTTTCTTT.